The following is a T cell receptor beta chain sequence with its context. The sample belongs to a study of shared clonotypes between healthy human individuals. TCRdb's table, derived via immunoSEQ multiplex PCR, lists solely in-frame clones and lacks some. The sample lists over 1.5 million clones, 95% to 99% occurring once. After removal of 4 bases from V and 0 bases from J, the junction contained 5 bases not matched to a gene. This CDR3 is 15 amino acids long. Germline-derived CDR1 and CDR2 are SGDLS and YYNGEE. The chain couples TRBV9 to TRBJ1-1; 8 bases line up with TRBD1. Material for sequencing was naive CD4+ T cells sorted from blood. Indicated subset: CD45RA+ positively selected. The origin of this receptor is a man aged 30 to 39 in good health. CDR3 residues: CASSPRQGMNTEAFF. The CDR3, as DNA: TGTGCCAGCAGCCCCCGACAGGGGATGAACACTGAAGCTTTCTTT.